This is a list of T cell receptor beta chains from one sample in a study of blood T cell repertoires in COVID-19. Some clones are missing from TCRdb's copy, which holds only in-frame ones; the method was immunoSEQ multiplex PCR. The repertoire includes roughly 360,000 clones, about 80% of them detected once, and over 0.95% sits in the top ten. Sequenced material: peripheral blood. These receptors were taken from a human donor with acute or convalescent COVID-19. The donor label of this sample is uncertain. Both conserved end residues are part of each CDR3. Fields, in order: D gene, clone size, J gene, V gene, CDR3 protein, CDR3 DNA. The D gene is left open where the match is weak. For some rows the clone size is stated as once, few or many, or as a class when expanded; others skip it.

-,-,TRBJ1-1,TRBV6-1,CASSEAVRVTEAFF,TGTGCCAGCAGTGAAGCGGTGAGGGTCACTGAAGCTTTCTTT
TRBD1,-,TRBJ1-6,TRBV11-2,CASSLAQGQGLNSPLHF,TGTGCCAGCAGCTTAGCACAAGGACAGGGTCTGAATTCACCCCTCCACTTT
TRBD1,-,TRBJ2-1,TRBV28,CATKSTGVSYNEQFF,TGTGCCACCAAATCAACAGGGGTATCCTACAATGAGCAGTTCTTC
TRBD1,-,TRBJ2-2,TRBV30,CAWRGGRTGELFF,TGTGCCTGGAGAGGGGGCCGCACCGGGGAGCTGTTTTTT
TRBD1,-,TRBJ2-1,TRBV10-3,CAIGDPPGQGGGGTYNEQFF,TGTGCCATCGGAGACCCCCCGGGACAGGGGGGTGGGGGGACCTACAATGAGCAGTTCTTC
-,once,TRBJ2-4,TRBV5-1,CASSSGGENIQYF,TGCGCCAGCAGCTCCGGCGGAGAAAACATTCAGTACTTC
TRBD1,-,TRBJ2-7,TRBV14,CASSYRDRDTYEQYF,TGTGCCAGCAGCTACCGGGACAGGGACACCTACGAGCAGTACTTC
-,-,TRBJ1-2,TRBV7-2,CASSLGQTSFYGYTF,TGTGCCAGCAGCTTAGGACAGACTTCTTTCTATGGCTACACCTTC
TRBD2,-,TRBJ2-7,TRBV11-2,CASSLVSGGYEQYF,TGTGCCAGCAGCTTAGTATCGGGGGGGTACGAGCAGTACTTC
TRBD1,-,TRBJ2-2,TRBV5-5,CASSTGGARTGELFF,TGTGCCAGCAGTACAGGGGGCGCAAGGACCGGGGAGCTGTTTTTT
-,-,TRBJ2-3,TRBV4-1,CASSQDGGYRQYF,TGCGCCAGCAGCCAAGATGGGGGGTACAGGCAGTATTTT
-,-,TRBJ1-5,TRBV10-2,CASSEIGGQPQHF,TGCGCCAGCAGTGAAATCGGGGGTCAGCCCCAGCATTTT
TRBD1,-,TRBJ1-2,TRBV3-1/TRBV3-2,CASSRRGQDPGYTF,TGTGCCAGCAGCCGGAGGGGGCAGGATCCAGGCTACACCTTC
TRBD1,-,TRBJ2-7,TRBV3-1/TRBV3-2,CASSAGTGGYEQYF,TGTGCCAGCAGCGCTGGGACAGGGGGCTACGAGCAGTACTTC
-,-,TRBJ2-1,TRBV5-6,CASSLAGQGTILNEQFF,TGTGCCAGCAGCTTGGCCGGCCAGGGGACTATACTCAATGAGCAGTTCTTC
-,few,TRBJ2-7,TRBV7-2,CASSLFSGSYEQYF,TGTGCCAGCAGCTTATTTAGCGGCTCCTACGAGCAGTACTTC
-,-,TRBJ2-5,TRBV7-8,CASSPEVVLLLKETQYF,TGTGCCAGCAGCCCCGAAGTAGTCCTGTTATTAAAGGAGACCCAGTACTTC
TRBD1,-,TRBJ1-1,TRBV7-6,CASSLDRATEAFF,TGTGCCAGCAGCCTAGACAGGGCCACTGAAGCTTTCTTT
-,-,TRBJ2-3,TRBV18,CASSPWSQVSTDTQYF,TGTGCCAGCTCACCGTGGTCCCAGGTTAGCACAGATACGCAGTATTTT
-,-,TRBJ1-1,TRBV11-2,CASSLLQASNTEAFF,TGTGCCAGCAGCTTACTACAGGCTTCTAACACTGAAGCTTTCTTT
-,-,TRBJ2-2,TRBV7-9,CASSSGELFF,TGTGCCAGCAGCTCTGGGGAGCTGTTTTTT
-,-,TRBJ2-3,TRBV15,CATSRGTYTDTQYF,TGTGCCACCAGCAGAGGGACTTACACAGATACGCAGTATTTT
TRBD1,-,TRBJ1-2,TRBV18,CASSPGQGTYGYTF,TGTGCCAGCTCACCGGGACAGGGGACCTATGGCTACACCTTC
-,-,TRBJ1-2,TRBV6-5,CASARSGSRGGGYTF,TGTGCCAGCGCAAGATCAGGGAGTAGGGGAGGAGGCTACACCTTC
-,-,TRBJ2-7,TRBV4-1,CASSQDLRTDFIYEQYF,TGCGCCAGCAGCCAAGATTTAAGGACAGACTTTATCTACGAGCAGTACTTC
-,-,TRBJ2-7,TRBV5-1,CASSPSFGRSYEQYF,TGCGCCAGCAGTCCTAGCTTCGGTCGCTCCTACGAGCAGTACTTC
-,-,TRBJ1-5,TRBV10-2,CASSERYNQPQHF,TGCGCCAGCAGTGAGCGGTACAATCAGCCCCAGCATTTT
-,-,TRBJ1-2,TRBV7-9,CASSQSLGGQDYGYTF,TGTGCCAGCAGCCAAAGCTTAGGTGGGCAGGACTATGGCTACACCTTC
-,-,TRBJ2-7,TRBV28,CASSLVPATGRYEQYF,TGTGCCAGCAGTTTGGTCCCCGCCACAGGAAGGTACGAGCAGTACTTC
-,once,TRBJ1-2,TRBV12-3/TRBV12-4,CASSFVRDGYTF,TGTGCCAGCAGTTTCGTGAGAGATGGCTACACCTTC
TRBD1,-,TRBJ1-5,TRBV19,CASRPTGAGNQPQHF,TGTGCCAGTAGACCGACAGGGGCGGGCAATCAGCCCCAGCATTTT
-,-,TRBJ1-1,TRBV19,CASSDSVNTEAFF,TGTGCCAGTAGTGATTCGGTGAACACTGAAGCTTTCTTT
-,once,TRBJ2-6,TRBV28,CASSFLYAAGSSGANVLTF,TGTGCCAGCAGTTTTTTATATGCAGCCGGGAGCTCTGGGGCCAACGTCCTGACTTTC
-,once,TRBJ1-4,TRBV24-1,CATSDPELEECEKLFF,TGTGCCACCAGTGATCCGGAATTGGAGGAGTGCGAAAAACTGTTTTTT
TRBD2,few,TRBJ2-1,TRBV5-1,CASSQTSGRLTYNEQFF,TGCGCCAGCAGCCAGACTAGCGGGAGGTTAACCTACAATGAGCAGTTCTTC
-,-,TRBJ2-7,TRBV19,CASSSRVLNEQYF,TGTGCCAGTAGTTCACGGGTATTGAACGAGCAGTACTTC
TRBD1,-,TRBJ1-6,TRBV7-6,CASSSGQGLSPLHF,TGTGCCAGCAGCTCAGGACAGGGTCTTTCACCCCTCCACTTT
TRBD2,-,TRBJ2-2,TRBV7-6,CASGIAGGLAGELFF,TGTGCCAGCGGGATAGCGGGAGGGTTAGCCGGGGAGCTGTTTTTT
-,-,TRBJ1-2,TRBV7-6,CASSLGGGWGYTF,TGTGCCAGCAGCCTGGGTGGGGGCTGGGGCTACACCTTC
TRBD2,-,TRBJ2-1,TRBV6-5,CASRLAGGSYNEQFF,TGTGCCAGCAGACTAGCGGGGGGCTCCTACAATGAGCAGTTCTTC
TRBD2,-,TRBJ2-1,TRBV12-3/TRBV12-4,CASSTLAGGEQFF,TGTGCCAGCAGTACGCTAGCGGGAGGGGAGCAGTTCTTC
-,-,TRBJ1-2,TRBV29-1,CSVTQTDNYGYTF,TGCAGCGTCACACAGACGGATAACTATGGCTACACCTTC
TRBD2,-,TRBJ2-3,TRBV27,CASSQRDLTDTQYF,TGTGCCAGCTCACAGCGGGACCTCACAGATACGCAGTATTTT
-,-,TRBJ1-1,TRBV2,CASSANKVANTEAFF,TGTGCCAGCAGTGCTAACAAGGTAGCGAACACTGAAGCTTTCTTT
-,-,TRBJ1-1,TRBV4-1,CASSQEYNTEAFF,TGCGCCAGCAGCCAAGAATATAACACTGAAGCTTTCTTT
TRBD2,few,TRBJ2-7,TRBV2,CASTPSMLAAIYEQYF,TGTGCCAGCACCCCCTCGATGCTAGCGGCTATCTACGAGCAGTACTTC
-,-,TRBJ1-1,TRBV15,CATSRDEVGGTEAFF,TGTGCCACCAGCAGAGACGAGGTGGGGGGAACTGAAGCTTTCTTT
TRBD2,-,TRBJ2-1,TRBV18,CASSSGTSGRALFF,TGTGCCAGCTCATCCGGGACTAGCGGGAGGGCCTTGTTCTTC
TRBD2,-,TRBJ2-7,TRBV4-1,CASSQGLAGPYEQYF,TGCGCCAGCAGCCAAGGACTAGCGGGCCCCTACGAGCAGTACTTC
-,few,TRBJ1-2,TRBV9,CASNRELSGYGYTF,TGTGCCAGCAACAGGGAACTGAGTGGCTATGGCTACACCTTC
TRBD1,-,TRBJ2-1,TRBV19,CASRRGVGTGNNEQFF,TGTGCCAGTAGAAGGGGTGTGGGGACAGGAAACAATGAGCAGTTCTTC
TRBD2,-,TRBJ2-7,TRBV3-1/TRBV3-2,CASSQKTSGSTAEQYF,TGTGCCAGCAGCCAGAAGACTAGCGGGAGTACCGCCGAGCAGTACTTC
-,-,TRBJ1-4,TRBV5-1,CASSSYSQGIPTNEKLFF,TGCGCCAGCAGCTCATATTCCCAGGGGATTCCAACTAATGAAAAACTGTTTTTT
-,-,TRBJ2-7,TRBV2,CASSVLLRGEQYF,TGTGCCAGCTCGGTTCTTTTACGGGGCGAGCAGTACTTC
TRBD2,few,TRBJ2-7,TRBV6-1,CASSEEEGGNREQYF,TGTGCCAGCAGTGAAGAGGAGGGAGGGAATCGCGAGCAGTACTTC